This section outlines one T cell receptor (beta chain) sequence together with its context. Its cognate antigen is unknown. These data come from a study of T cell repertoires in cytomegalovirus infection. Study in general: Based on public TCR beta signatures, there were indications of CMV infection and of a matching HLA type.

This CDR3 contains 16 residues. The germline V and J ends were trimmed by 3 bases and 2 bases, with 17 bases remaining between them. Germline CDR1 is SGHVS and CDR2 is FNYEAQ. TCRdb called the reads again in MiXCR, with one record for every CDR3 protein. The sample holds about 68,000 distinct CDR3 sequences, approximately 22% seen once. This clonotype was obtained from a human donor in good health (CMV status not recorded). Some clones in this sample may be carry-over from other donors' samples. The chain links TRBV7-6 to TRBJ2-7; D perhaps matches TRBD1 (6 bases). Specimen: PBMCs, sequenced either directly or after in vitro stimulation (not recorded which). In nucleotides, the CDR3 is TGTGCCAGCAGCTTCCGGGGACACCTAGAAGCCTACGAGCAGTACGTC. It codes for CASSFRGHLEAYEQYV.